Described below is a single TCR beta chain sequence and its context. The sample is drawn from a study of blood T cell repertoires in COVID-19. Study at large: Samples of COVID-19 (acute and convalescent) were obtained from the United States, Italy and Spain.

CDR1 is WSHSY and CDR2 is SAAADI in the germline V gene. This CDR3 spans 12 amino acids. V dropped 11 bases and J dropped 8 bases, with 15 bases sitting between them. Clones were sequenced by immunoSEQ multiplex PCR, and TCRdb holds only the in-frame ones, with some missing. The repertoire includes 300,000 to 450,000 clones, roughly 90% of them detected once, and approximately 0.97% sits in the top ten. This TCR was recovered from a woman aged 30 to 39 who had been exposed to COVID-19. Sample: PBMCs or T cells enriched from blood (not recorded which). This chain uses TRBV10-2 with TRBJ1-4; TRBD1 might be the D (5 bases). CDR3 protein: CACGQGWEKLFF. The CDR3 DNA reads as TGCGCCTGCGGCCAGGGTTGGGAAAAACTGTTTTTT.